Following are 19 T cell receptor beta chains from one sample sequenced in a study of T cells in Graves' hyperthyroidism and ophthalmopathy. Amplification of TCR beta CDR3 regions used RNA as the template. The study used the HTBI primer set for a first-round RT-PCR of the TCR CDR3. TCRdb processed the multiplex PCR reads anew with MiXCR; each CDR3 protein has one entry. The data show a few hundred thousand distinct CDR3 sequences, approximately 15% seen once. The sequencing input was blood. The receptor source for this set is a woman aged 25-40 years with Graves' hyperthyroidism that later progressed to Graves' ophthalmopathy.

This clonotype was seen many times. This chain joins TRBV24-1 and TRBJ2-7; 8 bases align to TRBD2. The germline V gene has CDR1 KGHDR and CDR2 SFDVKD. This CDR3 spans 20 amino acids. The ends lost 8 bases at V and 5 bases at J; junction bases unmatched: 28. As DNA, the CDR3 is TGTGCCACCAAGAATACGCAGAGCGGGAGTCCTTCTAGTTTCGGCCACGAGCAGTACTTC. Protein: CATKNTQSGSPSSFGHEQYF.

This clonotype was seen ten or more times. The chain combines TRBV7-2 with TRBJ2-1; D unresolved. V lost 0 bases and J 5 bases, leaving 8 bases between the germline ends. From germline, CDR1 is SGHTA and CDR2 FQGNSA. The CDR3 sequence is 14 residues long. The CDR3 protein is CASSLAAFDNEQFF. CDR3 sequence (DNA): TGTGCCAGCAGCTTAGCCGCCTTCGACAATGAGCAGTTCTTC. Drawing the rest from reference TRBV7-2 and TRBJ2-1, the complete variable domain is GAGVSQSPSNKVTEKGKDVELRCDPISGHTALYWYRQSLGQGLEFLIYFQGNSAPDKSGLPSDRFSAERTGGSVSTLTIQRTQQEDSAVYLCASSLAAFDNEQFFGPGTRLTVL.

This clonotype was observed many times. V usage is TRBV3-1 and J usage is TRBJ2-7; D call uncertain. Germline assignment: CDR1 LGHDT and CDR2 YNNKEL (reference sequence). V was pared by 1 base and J by 4 bases, with 8 bases between. The CDR3 is 13 residues long. CDR3 region: CASSQVYGYEQYF. CDR3 DNA: TGTGCCAGCAGCCAAGTTTACGGATACGAGCAGTACTTC.

This clonotype was seen repeatedly, ten times or more. This sequence joins TRBV2 and TRBJ2-5, with 14 nucleotides matching TRBD2. The V gene's germline CDR1 is SNHLY and CDR2 FYNNEI. The CDR3 has 18 residues. The junction had 9 bases not matched to a gene; V was cut back by 4 bases and J by 2 bases. The CDR3 region has the DNA TGTGCCAGCAGTGCCCTGGGACTAGCGGGAGAAATACAAGAGACCCAGTACTTC. It specifies CASSALGLAGEIQETQYF.

This clonotype was found many times. The V call is TRBV2, the J call TRBJ2-3; D possibly corresponds to TRBD2 (5 bases). The CDR3 is 13 amino acids. Germline V gene sequence: CDR1 SNHLY, CDR2 FYNNEI. Trimming pared 7 bases from V and 3 bases from J, leaving 11 bases between. The CDR3 nucleotides are TGTGCCAGCAAGGCTAGCATTACAGATACGCAGTATTTT. This encodes CASKASITDTQYF.

The J gene is TRBJ1-1, the V gene TRBV6-2 or TRBV6-3; D uncertain. Germline V gene lookup returns CDR1 MNHEY and CDR2 SVGEGT. CDR3 length: 14 amino acids. V lost 6 bases and J lost 3, with 14 bases in between. The CDR3 nucleotides read TGTGCCAGCAGCTTACAGTTCTGGGACACTGAAGCTTTCTTT. Translation gives CASSLQFWDTEAFF.

This clonotype was detected a few times. The J gene is TRBJ2-1, the V gene TRBV20-1; TRBD2 matches 7 bases. The CDR3 loop spans 14 amino acids. The junction had 8 bases not matched to a gene; V was cut back by 6 bases and J by 3 bases. The germline CDR1 and CDR2 sequences are DFQATT and SNEGSKA (reference sequence). This CDR3 is CSAPILADYNEQFF. CDR3 DNA: TGCAGTGCCCCCATCCTAGCGGACTACAATGAGCAGTTCTTC.

This clonotype was seen many times. The junction differs from germline at one of its ends, possibly a read error. The genes are TRBV10-1 and TRBJ2-1, with D unclear. The CDR3 runs 14 residues. Per germline, CDR1 WNHNN and CDR2 SYGVQD (reference sequence). DNA for the CDR3: TGTGCCAGCAGTGACGGCGGCTCCTACAATGAGCAGTTCTTC. Amino acids: CASSDGGSYNEQFF.

The table lists this clonotype with many counts. The rearrangement links TRBV20-1 to TRBJ2-5, with TRBD2 as a possible D gene (9 bases). V was cut by 3 bases and J by 4 bases, with 21 bases left in between. Germline CDR1 DFQATT, CDR2 SNEGSKA (reference sequence). This CDR3 comprises 16 residues. The CDR3 loop reads CSASLAGQDPRETQYF. CDR3 DNA: TGCAGTGCTAGCCTAGCGGGACAGGATCCCCGAGAGACCCAGTACTTC.

As regards this clonotype: A much larger clone differs from this one at a single base, so this may be a read error. A read error is likely, as this CDR3 ends without the conserved phenylalanine or tryptophan. This sequence joins TRBV7-3 and TRBJ2-2, with 8 bases that match TRBD2. The CDR3 is 16 amino acids. Germline loops: CDR1 SGHTA, CDR2 FQGTGA. After removal of 1 base from V and 8 bases from J, the junction contained 9 bases not matched to a gene. The CDR3 DNA reads as TGTGCCAGCAGCTTAAGAGCGGGAGACCCCAGGGGGGAGCTGTTTCTT. As protein: CASSLRAGDPRGELFL.

This clonotype has a count of ten or more. The CDR3 protein is CASSLGPWAGGTEAFF. The CDR3 DNA follows: TGTGCCAGCAGCTTAGGACCGTGGGCTGGGGGCACTGAAGCTTTCTTT. The V gene is TRBV11-1, the J gene TRBJ1-1, with D possibly TRBD1 on 5 matching bases. Germline CDR1 and CDR2: SGHAT and FQDESV (reference sequence). The germline V and J ends were trimmed by 1 base and 4 bases, with 16 bases remaining between them. The CDR3 length is 16 residues.

A few counts support this clonotype. V gene TRBV28 combines with J gene TRBJ2-5; a possible D gene is TRBD2 (5 bases). This CDR3 spans 14 amino acids. Germline V lookup: CDR1 MDHEN, CDR2 SYDVKM. The V end lost 3 bases, the J end lost 5 bases, and 13 bases lay between the germline ends. Here the CDR3 DNA reads TGTGCCAGCAGTTTCGGGGTTGTGTTGGAGACCCAGTACTTC. It encodes CASSFGVVLETQYF. Full variable domain (remainder filled in from reference TRBV28 and TRBJ2-5): DVKVTQSSRYLVKRTGEKVFLECVQDMDHENMFWYRQDPGLGLRLIYFSYDVKMKEKGDIPEGYSVSREKKERFSLILESASTNQTSMYLCASSFGVVLETQYFGPGTRLLVL.

At least ten counts were recorded for this clonotype. The V gene is TRBV29-1, the J gene TRBJ2-3; 11 bases are a match to TRBD2. Per germline, CDR1 SQVTM and CDR2 ANQGSEA. This CDR3 comprises 14 residues. The trim removed 5 bases at V and 8 bases at J, leaving 9 bases unmatched. The CDR3 DNA reads TGCAGCGTTCCGCTAGCGGGAGGATGGGGTACGCAGTATTTT. It translates to CSVPLAGGWGTQYF.

This clonotype was recorded many times. In nucleotides, the CDR3 is TGTGCCAGCAGACGCAGGGGACTAGACCCACCGGAGACCCAGTACTTC. Translating gives CASRRRGLDPPETQYF. This chain links TRBV27 with TRBJ2-5; 8 nucleotides align to TRBD2. This CDR3 comprises 16 residues. CDR1 and CDR2 (germline): MNHEY, SMNVEV (reference sequence). The J segment lost 5 bases and the V segment lost 6 bases, leaving 14 bases of the junction unmatched.

The chain combines TRBV7-6 with TRBJ2-1; 11 nucleotides match TRBD2. Losses at the gene ends were 4 bases for V and 5 bases for J; bases not matched to a gene: 7. CDR3 length equals 16 residues. Germline CDR1 and CDR2: SGHVS and FNYEAQ. CDR3 nucleotide sequence: TGTGCCAGCAGCTCCAGACTAGCGGGAAAAAACAATGAGCAGTTCTTC. Its protein is CASSSRLAGKNNEQFF.

This clonotype has a count of ten or more. The V call is TRBV27, the J call TRBJ1-5; TRBD1 matches 9 bases. CDR3 length equals 15 residues. Germline CDR1 MNHEY, CDR2 SMNVEV (reference sequence). After removal of 3 bases from V and 7 bases from J, the junction contained 7 bases not matched to a gene. CDR3 protein: CASSLSPGQGQPQHF. DNA for the CDR3: TGTGCCAGCAGTTTGTCTCCGGGACAGGGACAGCCCCAGCATTTT.

This clonotype was found many times. CDR3 residues: CASSPRGNTF. The CDR3 bases are TGTGCCAGCTCACCACGAGGAAACACCTTC. The chain is built from TRBV18 and TRBJ1-2, with D hard to call. V lost 1 base to trimming and J lost 12 bases, with 6 bases between them. Germline V CDR1 and CDR2: KGHSH, LQKENI. This CDR3 comprises 10 residues.

The chain employs TRBV6-5 and TRBJ1-1; TRBD1 aligns across 7 bases. V dropped 3 bases and J dropped 1; count of bases not matched to a gene: 5. This CDR3 contains 15 residues. The germline V gene encodes CDR1 MNHEY and CDR2 SVGAGI. The CDR3 protein is CASSYRGTENTEAFF. Here the CDR3 DNA reads TGTGCCAGCAGTTATCGCGGGACAGAGAACACTGAAGCTTTCTTT.

This clonotype appeared many times. The CDR3 nucleotides read TGTGCCAGCAGCCAAATGGGGTCCCAAGAGACCCAGTACTTC. This translates into CASSQMGSQETQYF. The chain joins TRBV3-1 to TRBJ2-5; no definite D call. The CDR3 runs to 14 residues. V was shortened by 2 bases and J by 1 base, with 8 bases between the two germline ends. The germline V gene has CDR1 LGHDT and CDR2 YNNKEL (reference sequence).